Shown below are 22 T cell receptor beta chains from a single sample sequenced in a study of Ad26.COV2.S vaccination and SARS-CoV-2 variants. Stated treatment: about 20 received Ad26.COV2.S at low or high dose, single or two shots; roughly five received placebo; per-sample allocation not given. Repertoires come from day 63 after the first vaccine or placebo injection. Here immunoSEQ multiplex PCR was the method, and the copy in TCRdb shows in-frame clones only, minus some. This sample carries 400,000 to 450,000 clones, around nine tenths of them seen once, and the ten largest clones take 9% to 15%. This material consisted of peripheral blood, taken in a trial of Ad26.COV2.S vaccine versus placebo. These receptors all come from a person aged 18 to 65 who received the Ad26.COV2.S COVID-19 vaccine or a placebo.

The rearrangement uses TRBV3-1 (or the pseudogene TRBV3-2) and TRBJ2-7, with a tentative D call TRBD2 (7 bases). The CDR3 contains 12 residues. CDR1 is LGHDT and CDR2 is YNNKEL in the germline V gene (reference sequence). The V and J ends lost 8 bases and 3 bases respectively, with 11 bases between them. DNA for the CDR3: TGTGCCAGCCCGGGGGGCTACTACGAGCAGTACTTC. Its protein product is CASPGGYYEQYF.

The V and J genes are TRBV4-3 and TRBJ2-6; no clear D. V lost 0 bases and J lost 0, with 6 bases in between. The CDR3 has 16 residues. Germline assignment: CDR1 LGHNA and CDR2 YSLEER. CDR3 DNA sequence: TGCGCCAGCAGCCAAGATGCGGTCTCTGGGGCCAACGTCCTGACTTTC. Translating it yields CASSQDAVSGANVLTF.

The chain combines TRBV9 with TRBJ2-2, with D hard to call. The germline V gene encodes CDR1 SGDLS and CDR2 YYNGEE. V lost 1 base, J lost 1 base, and 5 bases lay in between. This CDR3 spans 14 amino acids. CDR3 sequence (DNA): TGTGCCAGCAGCGTATTCCGGAACACCGGGGAGCTGTTTTTT. This encodes CASSVFRNTGELFF.

This chain uses TRBV5-5 with TRBJ1-2; TRBD1 agrees at 7 bases. CDR3 size: 15 residues. The V and J ends lost 4 bases and 1 base, in that order; junction bases with no gene match: 7. Germline V gene sequence: CDR1 SGHKS, CDR2 YYEKEE (reference sequence). CDR3 loop: CASSLAGQLNYGYTF. The CDR3 coding sequence is TGTGCCAGCAGCCTAGCGGGACAGCTTAACTATGGCTACACCTTC. The full variable domain, completed using reference TRBV5-5 and TRBJ1-2, is DAGVTQSPTHLIKTRGQQVTLRCSPISGHKSVSWYQQVLGQGPQFIFQYYEKEERGRGNFPDRFSARQFPNYSSELNVNALLLGDSALYLCASSLAGQLNYGYTFGSGTRLTVV.

J is TRBJ2-3 and V is TRBV11-2; unclear D gene. The CDR3 extends over 14 amino acids. V lost 0 bases and J 0 bases, leaving 4 bases between the germline ends. Germline V gives CDR1 SGHAT, CDR2 FQNNGV. In DNA form, the CDR3 reads TGTGCCAGCAGCTTAGAGGTTAGCACAGATACGCAGTATTTT. Translating gives CASSLEVSTDTQYF.

V and J are TRBV5-1 and TRBJ1-3, with 7 bases aligning to TRBD1. The CDR3 runs to 15 residues. J was trimmed by 1 base and V by 0 bases; bases with no gene match: 1. Germline V gene data show CDR1 as SGHRS and CDR2 as YFSETQ. CDR3 amino acids: CASSLGTGSGNTIYF. The CDR3 DNA sequence: TGCGCCAGCAGCTTGGGGACAGGATCTGGAAACACCATATATTTT. The whole variable domain, remainder taken from reference TRBV5-1 and TRBJ1-3, is KAGVTQTPRYLIKTRGQQVTLSCSPISGHRSVSWYQQTPGQGLQFLFEYFSETQRNKGNFPGRFSGRQFSNSRSEMNVSTLELGDSALYLCASSLGTGSGNTIYFGEGSWLTVV.

The chain has TRBV6-1 and TRBJ2-7, with a possible D match to TRBD1 (5 bases). In germline, CDR1 is MNHNS, CDR2 SASEGT. The CDR3 loop spans 15 amino acids. V lost 1 base and J 6 bases, leaving 16 bases between the germline ends. DNA for the CDR3: TGTGCCAGCAGTGAAGAGGCGCTGGGGCCAAGCGAGCAGTACTTC. This encodes CASSEEALGPSEQYF.

The V call is TRBV9, the J call TRBJ2-7, with 9 nucleotides matching TRBD1. The CDR3 contains 16 residues. Germline CDR1 is SGDLS and CDR2 is YYNGEE. Unmatched junction bases numbered 6, after V lost 0 bases and J lost 2 bases. DNA of the CDR3: TGTGCCAGCAGCGTAGGGGGGGGACAGGGACCCTACGAGCAGTACTTC. Translation: CASSVGGGQGPYEQYF.

The chain employs TRBV15 and TRBJ1-1; 7 bases agree with TRBD1. The germline V gene has CDR1 LNHNV and CDR2 YYDKDF (reference sequence). CDR3 size: 14 residues. J was trimmed by 5 bases and V by 2 bases; bases with no gene match: 5. CDR3: CATSRRRGWTEAFF. The CDR3 bases are TGTGCCACCAGCAGACGCAGGGGGTGGACTGAAGCTTTCTTT.

This sequence joins TRBV19 and TRBJ2-1, with D possibly matching TRBD1 (6 bases). Trimming stripped 5 bases from V and 2 bases from J, with 16 bases between. In germline, CDR1 is LNHDA, CDR2 SQIVND (reference sequence). The CDR3 sequence is 16 residues long. CDR3 coding DNA: TGTGCCAGTAGTGAGGGTGGGGGCCTTCCCTACAATGAGCAGTTCTTC. This encodes CASSEGGGLPYNEQFF.

The chain is built from TRBV28 and TRBJ2-7; D might be TRBD1 (6 bases). This CDR3 spans 15 amino acids. The V end lost 6 bases, the J end lost 1 base, and 16 bases lay between the germline ends. The germline V gene encodes CDR1 MDHEN and CDR2 SYDVKM. The CDR3 nucleotides read TGTGCCAGCAGGCCTGGGGCAGGGGTATCCTACGAGCAGTACTTC. Its protein product is CASRPGAGVSYEQYF.

The rearrangement links TRBV5-1 to TRBJ1-5; perhaps TRBD1 as D (6 bases). Trimming left V 0 bases short and J 4 bases short, with 11 bases between. Germline V CDR1 and CDR2: SGHRS, YFSETQ. There are 15 residues in the CDR3. The CDR3 spells CASSLEGVRNQPQHF. DNA of the CDR3: TGCGCCAGCAGCTTGGAGGGGGTTAGGAATCAGCCCCAGCATTTT.

V gene TRBV12-5 combines with J gene TRBJ1-1; D gene uncertain. With 6 bases removed from V and 1 base from J, the gap between germline ends came to 12 bases. In germline, CDR1 is LGHNT, CDR2 FRNRAP. There are 14 residues in the CDR3. The CDR3: CASGRRIGNTEAFF. In DNA form, the CDR3 reads TGTGCTAGTGGGCGGCGAATTGGGAACACTGAAGCTTTCTTT.

The chain combines TRBV7-9 with TRBJ1-1; no definite D call. CDR1 and CDR2 from the germline V gene are SEHNR and FQNEAQ (reference sequence). The V and J ends lost 2 bases and 1 base respectively, with 14 bases between them. The CDR3 consists of 16 residues. CDR3 DNA: TGTGCCAGCAGCTTACAGGCTCCAGGTGCGAACACTGAAGCTTTCTTT. It is translated as CASSLQAPGANTEAFF.

This chain links TRBV4-3 with TRBJ1-3; D uncertain. Per germline, CDR1 LGHNA and CDR2 YSLEER. V shed 0 bases and J shed 0 bases, with 12 bases lying between them. The CDR3 spans 17 residues. The DNA for the CDR3 is TGCGCCAGCAGCCAAGATATGGAGAGATTCTCTGGAAACACCATATATTTT. This encodes CASSQDMERFSGNTIYF.

This clone was seen just once. The V call is TRBV7-9, the J call TRBJ2-1, with D perhaps matching TRBD1 (6 bases). CDR1 and CDR2 from the germline V gene are SEHNR and FQNEAQ (reference sequence). Trimming removed 4 bases at V and 2 bases at J, with 15 bases between. The CDR3 totals 16 residues. CDR3 bases: TGTGCCAGCAGCTCCCGGGACACCCGTCCCTACAATGAGCAGTTCTTC. It yields the protein CASSSRDTRPYNEQFF.

The rearrangement uses TRBV6-5 and TRBJ1-6, with 8 bases that match TRBD1. Germline CDR1 reads MNHEY; CDR2 reads SVGAGI. This CDR3 region has 13 residues. V lost 5 bases, J lost 12 bases, and 6 bases stayed unmatched. CDR3 in DNA: TGTGCCAGCAGTAACGACAGGGGCCGACCCCTCCACTTT. It yields the protein CASSNDRGRPLHF.

The chain employs TRBV10-3 and TRBJ2-3; 10 nucleotides match TRBD2. The length of the CDR3 is 14 residues. From germline, CDR1 is ENHRY and CDR2 SYGVKD. J lost 2 bases, V lost 8 bases, and 4 bases had no gene match. The CDR3 region has the DNA TGTGCCATCCGACTAGCGGGCGTCACAGATACGCAGTATTTT. The encoded protein is CAIRLAGVTDTQYF.

The CDR3 nucleotides read TGTGCCAGCAGCTTGGATGGGGCGCAGGTTTCCGGGGAGCTGTTTTTT. Translated: CASSLDGAQVSGELFF. The J gene is TRBJ2-2, the V gene TRBV5-4, with D tentatively TRBD1 (5 bases). This CDR3 contains 16 residues. The V gene's germline CDR1 is SGHNT and CDR2 YYREEE (reference sequence). Trimming removed 0 bases from V and 6 bases from J, with 15 bases in between. The full variable domain, with the rest looked up from reference TRBV5-4 and TRBJ2-2, is ETGVTQSPTHLIKTRGQQVTLRCSSQSGHNTVSWYQQALGQGPQFIFQYYREEENGRGNFPPRFSGLQFPNYSSELNVNALELDDSALYLCASSLDGAQVSGELFFGEGSRLTVL.

This clone was seen just once. The rearrangement uses TRBV7-2 and TRBJ2-7; possible D gene TRBD2, 5 bases. Germline values: CDR1 SGHTA, CDR2 FQGNSA. This CDR3 has 16 amino acids. V lost 5 bases, J lost 6 bases, and 23 bases lay in between. CDR3 loop: CASSSSEGRAFGEQYF. CDR3 nucleotide sequence: TGTGCCAGCAGCAGTTCAGAAGGGCGGGCCTTTGGCGAGCAGTACTTC.

The chain couples TRBV7-2 to TRBJ1-2; D gene uncertain. The germline CDR1 and CDR2 sequences are SGHTA and FQGNSA. V was trimmed by 5 bases and J by 4 bases, leaving 17 bases between them. The CDR3 runs 15 residues. The CDR3: CASSPARERVYGYTF. The CDR3 nucleotides are TGTGCCAGCAGCCCCGCCCGGGAGAGGGTCTATGGCTACACCTTC.

The chain combines TRBV19 with TRBJ2-1, with no clear D. The length of the CDR3 is 17 residues. CDR1 is LNHDA, CDR2 SQIVND, per germline (reference sequence). The V gene lost 3 bases and the J gene lost 5 bases, with 20 bases spanning the gap. The CDR3 DNA reads as TGTGCCAGTAGTATCCCAGGTTTTAGGGTGAAGGACAATGAGCAGTTCTTC. Encoded protein: CASSIPGFRVKDNEQFF. Together with reference TRBV19 and TRBJ2-1, the CDR3 gives the full variable domain: DGGITQSPKYLFRKEGQNVTLSCEQNLNHDAMYWYRQDPGQGLRLIYYSQIVNDFQKGDIAEGYSVSREKKESFPLTVTSAQKNPTAFYLCASSIPGFRVKDNEQFFGPGTRLTVL.